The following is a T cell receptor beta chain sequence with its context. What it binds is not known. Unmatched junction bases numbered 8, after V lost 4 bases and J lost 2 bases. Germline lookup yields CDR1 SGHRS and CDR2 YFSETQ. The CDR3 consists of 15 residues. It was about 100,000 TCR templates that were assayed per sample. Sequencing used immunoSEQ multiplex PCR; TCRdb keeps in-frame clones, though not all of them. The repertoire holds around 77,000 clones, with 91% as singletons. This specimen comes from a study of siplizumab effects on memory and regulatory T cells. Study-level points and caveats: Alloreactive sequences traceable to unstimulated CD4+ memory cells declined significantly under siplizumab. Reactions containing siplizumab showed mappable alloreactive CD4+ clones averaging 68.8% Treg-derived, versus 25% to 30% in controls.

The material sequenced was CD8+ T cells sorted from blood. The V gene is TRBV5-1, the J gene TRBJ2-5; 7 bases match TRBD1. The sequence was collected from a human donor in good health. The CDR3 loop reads CASSTGTATQETQYF. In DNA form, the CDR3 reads TGCGCCAGCAGCACCGGGACAGCCACACAAGAGACCCAGTACTTC.